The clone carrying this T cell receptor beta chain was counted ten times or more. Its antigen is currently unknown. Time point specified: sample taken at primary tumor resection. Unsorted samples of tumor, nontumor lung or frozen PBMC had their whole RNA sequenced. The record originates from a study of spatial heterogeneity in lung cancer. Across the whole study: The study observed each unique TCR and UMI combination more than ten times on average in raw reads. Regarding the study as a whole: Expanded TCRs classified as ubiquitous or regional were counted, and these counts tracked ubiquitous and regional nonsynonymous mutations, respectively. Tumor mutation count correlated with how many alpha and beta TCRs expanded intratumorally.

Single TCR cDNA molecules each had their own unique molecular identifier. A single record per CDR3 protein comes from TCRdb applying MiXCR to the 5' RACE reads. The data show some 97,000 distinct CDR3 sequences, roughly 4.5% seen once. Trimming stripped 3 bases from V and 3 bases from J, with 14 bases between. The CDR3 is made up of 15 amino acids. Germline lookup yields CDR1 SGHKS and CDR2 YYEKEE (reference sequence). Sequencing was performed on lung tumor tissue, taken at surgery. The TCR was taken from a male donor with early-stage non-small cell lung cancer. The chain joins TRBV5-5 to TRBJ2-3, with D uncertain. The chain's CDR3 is CASSWGGVGTDTQYF. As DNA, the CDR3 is TGTGCCAGCAGCTGGGGTGGTGTTGGGACAGATACGCAGTATTTT.